A single sample gave rise to the 14 T cell receptor beta chains below, sequenced in a study of T cell responses to AZD1222 COVID-19 vaccine. Sequencing used immunoSEQ multiplex PCR; TCRdb keeps in-frame clones, though not all of them. This table holds about 79,000 clones, 92% found once. Source: peripheral blood, taken on day 0 of MenACWY control vaccination. The receptors originated from an adult in good health.

J is TRBJ2-7 and V is TRBV24-1; D unclear. From germline, CDR1 is KGHDR and CDR2 SFDVKD. The V and J ends lost 3 bases and 4 bases respectively, with 12 bases between them. CDR3 length: 14 amino acids. The CDR3 is CATSDPTPPYEQYF. The CDR3 DNA sequence: TGTGCCACCAGTGATCCGACACCACCATACGAGCAGTACTTC.

The table lists this clone with a count of one. Different DNA sequences within this sample yield the same CDR3. J is TRBJ1-1 and V is TRBV5-6; 10 nucleotides match TRBD1. The CDR3 spans 15 residues. The J segment lost 1 base and the V segment lost 0 bases, leaving 0 bases of the junction unmatched. Germline V gene sequence: CDR1 SGHDT, CDR2 YYEEEE. In DNA, the CDR3 is TGTGCCAGCAGCTTGGGACAGGGGGCGAACACTGAAGCTTTCTTT. It translates to CASSLGQGANTEAFF.

The sample holds one count of this clone. V gene TRBV18 combines with J gene TRBJ2-5, with 11 bases that match TRBD2. This CDR3 comprises 15 residues. Germline V CDR1 and CDR2: KGHSH, LQKENI. The trim removed 2 bases at V and 2 bases at J, leaving 1 base unmatched. In nucleotides, the CDR3 is TGTGCCAGCTCACCAGGGACTAGCGGACAAGAGACCCAGTACTTC. Its protein is CASSPGTSGQETQYF.

The chain couples TRBV21-1 to TRBJ2-5; the listed D gene, TRBD2, was not tested against the DNA. TRBV21-1 is a pseudogene. This CDR3 spans 12 amino acids. The CDR3 DNA sequence: TGTGCCAGCAGCACTAGAGAAGAGACCCAGTACTTC. Protein sequence: CASSTREETQYF.

As DNA, the CDR3 is TGTGCCAGCAGCCGAGTTGGGACAGGCAATCAGCCCCAGCATTTT. Encoded protein: CASSRVGTGNQPQHF. The chain links TRBV27 to TRBJ1-5; TRBD1 matches 7 bases. The CDR3 covers 15 residues. Germline assignment: CDR1 MNHEY and CDR2 SMNVEV (reference sequence). The junction had 7 bases not matched to a gene; V was cut back by 6 bases and J by 2 bases.

The chain recombines TRBV28 with TRBJ2-3, with a possible D match to TRBD2 (6 bases). V was trimmed by 6 bases and J by 2 bases, leaving 12 bases between them. Per the germline V gene, CDR1 is MDHEN and CDR2 is SYDVKM. CDR3 size: 14 residues. The CDR3 protein is CASSPGLITDTQYF. Here the CDR3 DNA reads TGTGCCAGCAGCCCGGGACTGATCACAGATACGCAGTATTTT.

The genes are TRBV27 and TRBJ2-1; TRBD2 matches at 12 bases. CDR1 is MNHEY and CDR2 is SMNVEV in the germline V gene (reference sequence). The CDR3 is made up of 16 amino acids. After removal of 6 bases from V and 1 base from J, the junction contained 4 bases not matched to a gene. The CDR3 reads CASSALAGGSYNEQFF. Here the CDR3 DNA reads TGTGCCAGCAGCGCACTAGCGGGAGGATCCTACAATGAGCAGTTCTTC.

The chain combines TRBV5-1 with TRBJ2-7, with TRBD1 as a possible D gene (5 bases). Trimming took 5 bases from V and 5 from J, leaving 14 bases between them. This CDR3 spans 13 amino acids. Germline V CDR1 and CDR2: SGHRS, YFSETQ. This CDR3 is CASRQGVGDEQYF. The CDR3 bases are TGCGCCAGCAGGCAAGGGGTAGGCGACGAGCAGTACTTC.

This chain connects TRBV28 to TRBJ1-4, with 9 bases identical to TRBD1. Germline loops: CDR1 MDHEN, CDR2 SYDVKM. The CDR3 has 14 amino acids. Trimming removed 4 bases from V and 7 bases from J; junction bases left unmatched: 4. CDR3 protein: CASSYGTGREKLFF. CDR3 DNA: TGTGCCAGCAGTTATGGGACAGGGCGTGAAAAACTGTTTTTT.

The CDR3 DNA reads as TGTGCCTGGAGGCGCGCCTCGAACACCGGGGAGCTGTTTTTT. It yields the protein CAWRRASNTGELFF. The chain carries TRBV30 and TRBJ2-2; D is undetermined. Looked up from germline, CDR1 is GTSNPN and CDR2 is SVGIG (reference sequence). V lost 3 bases and J 0 bases, leaving 8 bases between the germline ends. The CDR3 is 14 residues long.

This clone came up once. The chain uses TRBV11-2 and TRBJ1-1; D is ambiguous. V was cut by 1 base and J by 1 base, with 7 bases left in between. The CDR3 is 14 residues long. CDR1 SGHAT and CDR2 FQNNGV come from the germline V gene. CDR3 coding DNA: TGTGCCAGCAGCTTAGCTCACCCGAACACTGAAGCTTTCTTT. Encoded protein: CASSLAHPNTEAFF.

This clone was observed a few times. V gene TRBV28 combines with J gene TRBJ1-1, with D unresolved. This CDR3 region has 11 residues. Germline lookup yields CDR1 MDHEN and CDR2 SYDVKM. Trimming cost V 3 bases and J 8 bases, with 7 bases left between them. The CDR3 reads CASSFSKEAFF. CDR3 nucleotide sequence: TGTGCCAGCAGTTTCTCAAAAGAAGCTTTCTTT.

The V gene is TRBV4-2, the J gene TRBJ2-1, with D perhaps matching TRBD2 (5 bases). Germline loops: CDR1 LGHNA, CDR2 YNFKEQ. V gave up 1 base and J gave up 0 bases, with 10 bases separating them. The CDR3 is 16 amino acids. The CDR3 DNA sequence: TGTGCCAGCAGCCAAGTTTTGGGGAGCTCCTACAATGAGCAGTTCTTC. It codes for CASSQVLGSSYNEQFF.

The rearrangement uses TRBV7-9 and TRBJ1-2; 9 positions match TRBD1. CDR1 and CDR2 from the germline V gene are SEHNR and FQNEAQ (reference sequence). CDR3 length: 15 amino acids. Trimming removed 5 bases from V and 3 bases from J; junction bases left unmatched: 7. The CDR3 is CASSLNRGRDYGYTF. The CDR3 DNA is TGTGCCAGCAGCCTAAACAGGGGGCGCGACTATGGCTACACCTTC.